Below, 2 T cell receptor beta chains from the same sample are listed, as sequenced in a study of T cell clones after liver transplantation. For these TCRs, the target antigens are not known. Sequencing of dividing CFSE-low cells from the MLR defined alloreactive TCRbeta sequences. Sequenced by immunoSEQ multiplex PCR; TCRdb stores in-frame clones only, minus some. The table shows approximately 6,300 clones, with just over 30% occurring only once. Material for sequencing was CD4+ T cells from cultured PBMCs. Source of these receptors: a human patient who received a liver transplant. Some of the T cells might come from the graft donor.

This clone was counted between two and nine times. The chain links TRBV14 to TRBJ1-2; unclear D gene. Between the trimmed V and J ends, which lost 4 bases and 2 bases, there was a span of 8 bases. The V gene's germline CDR1 is SGHDN and CDR2 FVKESK. The CDR3 has 13 amino acids. For the CDR3, the DNA is TGTGCCAGCAGCCTACAGCTCAACTATGGCTACACCTTC. This encodes CASSLQLNYGYTF.

The chain joins TRBV19 to TRBJ1-2, with TRBD1 matching over 7 bases. CDR3 length: 17 amino acids. CDR1 is LNHDA and CDR2 is SQIVND in the germline V gene (reference sequence). The V segment lost 6 bases and the J segment 3 bases; nucleotides outside the gene matches: 16. The CDR3 DNA sequence: TGTGCCAGTAGCCGCGGGACAGTTACGGGAGCCCACTATGGCTACACCTTC. Translation gives CASSRGTVTGAHYGYTF.